This T cell receptor (beta chain) appears in the sequencing data of a study of T cells in Graves' hyperthyroidism and ophthalmopathy. Amplified TCR beta CDR3 regions came from RNA transcripts. In the first-round RT-PCR of the TCR CDR3, the HTBI primer set was used. From the multiplex PCR reads, TCRdb called clonotypes with MiXCR, one entry per CDR3 protein. The sample has about 290,000 distinct CDR3 sequences, about an eighth seen once. This clonotype was sampled from a woman between 35 and 50 years old with Graves' hyperthyroidism. Sequenced sample: blood.

The CDR3 bases are TGTGCCAGCAGCGTAGGATGGTCGGTCGAAAAACTGTTTTTT. Translating gives CASSVGWSVEKLFF. The chain carries TRBV9 and TRBJ1-4; D is ambiguous. The CDR3 totals 14 residues. The V gene lost 0 bases and the J gene lost 8 bases, with 11 bases spanning the gap. Looked up from germline, CDR1 is SGDLS and CDR2 is YYNGEE.